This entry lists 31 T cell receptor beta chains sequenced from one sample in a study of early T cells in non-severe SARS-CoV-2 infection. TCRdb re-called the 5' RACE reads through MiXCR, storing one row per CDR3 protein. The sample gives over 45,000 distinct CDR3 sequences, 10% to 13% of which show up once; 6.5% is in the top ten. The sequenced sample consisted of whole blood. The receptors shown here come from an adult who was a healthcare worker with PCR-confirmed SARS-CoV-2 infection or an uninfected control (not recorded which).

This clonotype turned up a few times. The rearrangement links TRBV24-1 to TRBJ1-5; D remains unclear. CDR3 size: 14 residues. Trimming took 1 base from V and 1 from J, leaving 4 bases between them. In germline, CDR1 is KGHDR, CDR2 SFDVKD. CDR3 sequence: CATSDFGSNQPQHF. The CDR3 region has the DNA TGTGCCACCAGTGATTTTGGAAGCAATCAGCCCCAGCATTTT.

DNA for the CDR3: TGTGCCAGCAGCCCGATTACAGCTAGTCGGAACACTGAAGCTTTCTTT. Translated, it gives CASSPITASRNTEAFF. The J gene is TRBJ1-1, the V gene TRBV11-2, with D hard to call. The CDR3 totals 16 residues. CDR1 and CDR2 (germline): SGHAT, FQNNGV. The ends were cut back, 5 bases at V and 1 base at J, with 17 bases in the middle.

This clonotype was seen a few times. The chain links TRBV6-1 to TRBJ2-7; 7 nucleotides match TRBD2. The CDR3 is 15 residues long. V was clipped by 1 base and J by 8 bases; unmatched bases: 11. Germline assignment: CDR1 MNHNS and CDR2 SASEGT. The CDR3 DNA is TGTGCCAGCAGTGAAGGGGGGGGATCTAGTAGAAAGCAGTACTTC. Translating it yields CASSEGGGSSRKQYF.

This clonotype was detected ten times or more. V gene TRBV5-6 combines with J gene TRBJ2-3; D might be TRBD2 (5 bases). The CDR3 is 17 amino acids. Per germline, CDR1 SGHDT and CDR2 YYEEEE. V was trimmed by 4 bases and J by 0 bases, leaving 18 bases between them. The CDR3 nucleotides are TGTGCCAGCAGCCTTCGACCGGGATCCTTTAGCACAGATACGCAGTATTTT. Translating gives CASSLRPGSFSTDTQYF.

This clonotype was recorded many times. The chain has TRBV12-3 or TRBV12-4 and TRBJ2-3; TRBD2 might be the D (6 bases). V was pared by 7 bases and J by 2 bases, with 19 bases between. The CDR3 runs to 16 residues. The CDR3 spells CASTLPPGGTTDTQYF. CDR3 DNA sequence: TGTGCCAGCACTCTCCCGCCGGGCGGGACCACAGATACGCAGTATTTT.

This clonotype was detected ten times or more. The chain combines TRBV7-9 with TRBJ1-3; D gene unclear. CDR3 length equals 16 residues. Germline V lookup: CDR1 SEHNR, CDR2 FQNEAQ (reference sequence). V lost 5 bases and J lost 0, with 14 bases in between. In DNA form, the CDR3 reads TGTGCCAGCAGCCCCGACGGCAGCTTCTCTGGAAACACCATATATTTT. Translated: CASSPDGSFSGNTIYF.

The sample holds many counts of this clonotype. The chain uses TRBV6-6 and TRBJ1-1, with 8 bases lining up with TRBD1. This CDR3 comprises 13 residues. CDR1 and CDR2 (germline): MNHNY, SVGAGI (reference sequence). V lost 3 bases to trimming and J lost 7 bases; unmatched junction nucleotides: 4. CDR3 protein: CASSYQGAGEAFF. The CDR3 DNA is TGTGCCAGCAGTTATCAGGGGGCAGGTGAAGCTTTCTTT.

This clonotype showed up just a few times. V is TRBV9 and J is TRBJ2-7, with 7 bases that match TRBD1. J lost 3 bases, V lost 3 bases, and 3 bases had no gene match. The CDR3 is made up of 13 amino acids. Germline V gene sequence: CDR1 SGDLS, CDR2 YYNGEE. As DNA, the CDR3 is TGTGCCAGCAGCGACCGGGACAGCTACGAGCAGTACTTC. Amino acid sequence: CASSDRDSYEQYF.

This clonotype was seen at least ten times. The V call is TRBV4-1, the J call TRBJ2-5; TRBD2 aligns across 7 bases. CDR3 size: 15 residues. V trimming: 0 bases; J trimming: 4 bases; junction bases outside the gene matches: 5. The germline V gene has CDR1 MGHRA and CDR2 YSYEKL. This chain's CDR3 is CASSQDWTRGETQYF. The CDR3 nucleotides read TGCGCCAGCAGCCAAGACTGGACTAGGGGAGAGACCCAGTACTTC.

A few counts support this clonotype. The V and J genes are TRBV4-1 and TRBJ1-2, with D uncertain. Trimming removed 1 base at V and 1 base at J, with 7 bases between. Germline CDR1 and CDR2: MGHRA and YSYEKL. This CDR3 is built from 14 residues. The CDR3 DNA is TGCGCCAGCAGCCAAGGAGAAATTAACTATGGCTACACCTTC. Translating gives CASSQGEINYGYTF.

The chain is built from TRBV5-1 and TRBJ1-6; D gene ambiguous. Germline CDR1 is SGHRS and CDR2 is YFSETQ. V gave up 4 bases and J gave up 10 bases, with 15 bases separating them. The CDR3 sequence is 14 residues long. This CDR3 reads CASSTGPGGSPLHF. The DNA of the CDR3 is TGCGCCAGCAGCACCGGGCCTGGCGGGTCACCCCTCCACTTT.

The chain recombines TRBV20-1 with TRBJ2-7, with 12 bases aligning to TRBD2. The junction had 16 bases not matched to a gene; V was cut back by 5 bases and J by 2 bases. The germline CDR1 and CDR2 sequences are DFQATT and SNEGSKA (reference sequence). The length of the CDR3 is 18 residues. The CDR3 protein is CSASNVGLAGQKTYEQYF. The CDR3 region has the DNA TGCAGTGCTTCAAACGTGGGACTAGCGGGTCAAAAAACCTACGAGCAGTACTTC.

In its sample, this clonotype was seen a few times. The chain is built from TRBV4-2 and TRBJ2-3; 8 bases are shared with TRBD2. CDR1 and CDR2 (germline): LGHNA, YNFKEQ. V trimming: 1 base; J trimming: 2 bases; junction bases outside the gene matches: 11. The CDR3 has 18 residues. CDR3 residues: CASSQADIAGGTTDTQYF. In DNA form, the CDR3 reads TGTGCCAGCAGCCAAGCCGACATCGCGGGGGGCACCACAGATACGCAGTATTTT.

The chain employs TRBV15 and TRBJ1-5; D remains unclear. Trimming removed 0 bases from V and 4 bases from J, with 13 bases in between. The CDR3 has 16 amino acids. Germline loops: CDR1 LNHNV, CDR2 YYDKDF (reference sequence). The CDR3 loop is CATSRDRWTGNQPQHF. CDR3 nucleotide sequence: TGTGCCACCAGCAGAGATCGGTGGACGGGGAATCAGCCCCAGCATTTT.

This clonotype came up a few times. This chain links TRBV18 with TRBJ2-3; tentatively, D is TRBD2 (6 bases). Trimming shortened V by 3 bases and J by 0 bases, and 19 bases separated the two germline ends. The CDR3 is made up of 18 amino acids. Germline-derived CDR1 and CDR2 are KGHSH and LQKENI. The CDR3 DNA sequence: TGTGCCAGCTCACCCCACGCTATCGGGGGACTTAGCACAGATACGCAGTATTTT. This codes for CASSPHAIGGLSTDTQYF.

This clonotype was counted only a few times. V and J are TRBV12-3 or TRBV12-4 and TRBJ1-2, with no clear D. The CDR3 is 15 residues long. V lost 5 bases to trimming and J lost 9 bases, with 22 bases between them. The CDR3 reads CASSLGISRSKRYTF. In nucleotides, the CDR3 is TGTGCCAGCAGTCTAGGTATAAGTCGATCCAAACGCTACACCTTC.

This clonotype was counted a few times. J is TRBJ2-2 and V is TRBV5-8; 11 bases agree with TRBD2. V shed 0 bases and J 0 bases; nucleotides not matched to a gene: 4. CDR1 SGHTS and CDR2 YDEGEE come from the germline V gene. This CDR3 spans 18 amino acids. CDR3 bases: TGTGCCAGCAGCTTGGTCCTAGCGGGAGGTTCGAACACCGGGGAGCTGTTTTTT. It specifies CASSLVLAGGSNTGELFF. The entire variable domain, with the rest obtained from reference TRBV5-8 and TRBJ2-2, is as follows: EAGVTQSPTHLIKTRGQQATLRCSPISGHTSVYWYQQALGLGLQFLLWYDEGEERNRGNFPPRFSGRQFPNYSSELNVNALELEDSALYLCASSLVLAGGSNTGELFFGEGSRLTVL.

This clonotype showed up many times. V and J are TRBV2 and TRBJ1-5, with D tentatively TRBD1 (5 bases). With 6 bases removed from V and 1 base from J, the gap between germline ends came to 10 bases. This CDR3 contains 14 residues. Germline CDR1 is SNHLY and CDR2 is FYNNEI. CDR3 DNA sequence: TGTGCCAGCAGGGAGGGACTAAGCAATCAGCCCCAGCATTTT. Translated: CASREGLSNQPQHF.

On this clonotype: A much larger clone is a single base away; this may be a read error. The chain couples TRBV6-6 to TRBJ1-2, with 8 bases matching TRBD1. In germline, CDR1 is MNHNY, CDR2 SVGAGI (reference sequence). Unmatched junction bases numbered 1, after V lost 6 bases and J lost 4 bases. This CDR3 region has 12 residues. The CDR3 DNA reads TGTGCCAGCAGAACAGGGGGCTATGGCTACACCTTC. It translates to CASRTGGYGYTF.

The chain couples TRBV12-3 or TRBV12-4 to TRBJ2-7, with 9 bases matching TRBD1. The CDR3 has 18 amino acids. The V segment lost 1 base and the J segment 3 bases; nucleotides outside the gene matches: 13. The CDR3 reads CASSLGGQTGGIYYEQYF. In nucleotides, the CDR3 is TGTGCCAGCAGTTTAGGGGGTCAAACAGGGGGCATCTACTACGAGCAGTACTTC.

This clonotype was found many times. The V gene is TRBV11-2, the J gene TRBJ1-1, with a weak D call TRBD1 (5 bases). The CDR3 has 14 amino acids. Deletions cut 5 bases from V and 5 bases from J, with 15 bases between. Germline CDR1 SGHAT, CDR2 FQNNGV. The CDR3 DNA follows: TGTGCCAGCAGCCCCGGGACGGGAGGGACTGAAGCTTTCTTT. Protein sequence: CASSPGTGGTEAFF. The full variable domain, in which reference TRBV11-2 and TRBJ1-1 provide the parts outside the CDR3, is EAGVAQSPRYKIIEKRQSVAFWCNPISGHATLYWYQQILGQGPKLLIQFQNNGVVDDSQLPKDRFSAERLKGVDSTLKIQPAKLEDSAVYLCASSPGTGGTEAFFGQGTRLTVV.

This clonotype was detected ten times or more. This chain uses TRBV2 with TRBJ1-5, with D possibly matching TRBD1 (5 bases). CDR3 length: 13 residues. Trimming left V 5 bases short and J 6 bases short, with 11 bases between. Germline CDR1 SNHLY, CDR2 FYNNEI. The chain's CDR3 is CASSTGDGQPQHF. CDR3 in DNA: TGTGCCAGCAGTACGGGGGATGGTCAGCCCCAGCATTTT.

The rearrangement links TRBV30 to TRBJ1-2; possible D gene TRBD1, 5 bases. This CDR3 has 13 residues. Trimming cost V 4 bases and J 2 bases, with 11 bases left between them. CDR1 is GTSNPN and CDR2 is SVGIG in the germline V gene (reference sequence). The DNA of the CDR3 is TGTGCCTGGAATGTCGGGGGGAACTATGGCTACACCTTC. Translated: CAWNVGGNYGYTF.

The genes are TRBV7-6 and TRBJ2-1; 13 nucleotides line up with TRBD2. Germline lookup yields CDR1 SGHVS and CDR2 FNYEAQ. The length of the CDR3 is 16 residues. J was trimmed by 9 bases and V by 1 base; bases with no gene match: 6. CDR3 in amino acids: CASSLGGLAGASEQFF. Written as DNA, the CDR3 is TGTGCCAGCAGCTTAGGAGGACTAGCGGGAGCAAGTGAGCAGTTCTTC.

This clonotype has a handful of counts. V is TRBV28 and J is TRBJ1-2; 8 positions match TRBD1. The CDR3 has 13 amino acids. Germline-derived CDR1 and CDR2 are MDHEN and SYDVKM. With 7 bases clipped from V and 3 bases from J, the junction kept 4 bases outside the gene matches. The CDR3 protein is CASTYRGDYGYTF. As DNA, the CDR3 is TGTGCCAGCACGTACAGGGGGGACTATGGCTACACCTTC.

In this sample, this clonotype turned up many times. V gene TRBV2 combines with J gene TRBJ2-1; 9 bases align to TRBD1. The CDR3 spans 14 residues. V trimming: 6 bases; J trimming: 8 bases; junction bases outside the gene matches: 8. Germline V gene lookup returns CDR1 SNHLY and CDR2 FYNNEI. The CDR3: CASSGGDRAHEQFF. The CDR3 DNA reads TGTGCCAGCAGCGGTGGGGACAGGGCACATGAGCAGTTCTTC.

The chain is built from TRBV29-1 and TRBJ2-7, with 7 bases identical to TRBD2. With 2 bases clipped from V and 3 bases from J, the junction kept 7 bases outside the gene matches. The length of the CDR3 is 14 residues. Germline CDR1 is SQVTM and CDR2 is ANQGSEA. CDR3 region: CSVEMAGEGYEQYF. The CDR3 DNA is TGCAGCGTTGAAATGGCGGGAGAGGGCTACGAGCAGTACTTC.

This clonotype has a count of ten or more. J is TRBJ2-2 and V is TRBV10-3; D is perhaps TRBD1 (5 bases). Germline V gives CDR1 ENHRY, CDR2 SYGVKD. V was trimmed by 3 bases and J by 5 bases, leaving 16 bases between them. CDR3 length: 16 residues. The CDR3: CAISDPGRARTGELFF. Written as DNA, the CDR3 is TGTGCCATCAGTGACCCTGGCAGGGCCCGAACCGGGGAGCTGTTTTTT.

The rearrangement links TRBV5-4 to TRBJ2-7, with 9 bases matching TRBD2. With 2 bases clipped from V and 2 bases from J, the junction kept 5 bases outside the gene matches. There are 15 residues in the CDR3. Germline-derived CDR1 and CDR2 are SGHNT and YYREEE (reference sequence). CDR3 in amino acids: CASSFPAGGTYEQYF. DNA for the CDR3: TGTGCCAGCAGCTTCCCAGCGGGAGGTACCTACGAGCAGTACTTC.

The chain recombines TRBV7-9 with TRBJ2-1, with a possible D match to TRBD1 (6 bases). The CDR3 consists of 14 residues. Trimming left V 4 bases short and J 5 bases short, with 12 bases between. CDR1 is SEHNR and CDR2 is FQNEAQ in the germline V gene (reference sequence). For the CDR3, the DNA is TGTGCCAGCAGCTCCCGGGACATTAACAATGAGCAGTTCTTC. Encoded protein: CASSSRDINNEQFF.

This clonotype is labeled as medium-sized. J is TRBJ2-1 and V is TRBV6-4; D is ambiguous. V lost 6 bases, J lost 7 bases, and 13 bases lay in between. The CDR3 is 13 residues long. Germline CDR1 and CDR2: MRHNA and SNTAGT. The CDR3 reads CASSPEAENEQFF. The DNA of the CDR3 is TGTGCCAGCAGCCCCGAGGCAGAAAATGAGCAGTTCTTC.